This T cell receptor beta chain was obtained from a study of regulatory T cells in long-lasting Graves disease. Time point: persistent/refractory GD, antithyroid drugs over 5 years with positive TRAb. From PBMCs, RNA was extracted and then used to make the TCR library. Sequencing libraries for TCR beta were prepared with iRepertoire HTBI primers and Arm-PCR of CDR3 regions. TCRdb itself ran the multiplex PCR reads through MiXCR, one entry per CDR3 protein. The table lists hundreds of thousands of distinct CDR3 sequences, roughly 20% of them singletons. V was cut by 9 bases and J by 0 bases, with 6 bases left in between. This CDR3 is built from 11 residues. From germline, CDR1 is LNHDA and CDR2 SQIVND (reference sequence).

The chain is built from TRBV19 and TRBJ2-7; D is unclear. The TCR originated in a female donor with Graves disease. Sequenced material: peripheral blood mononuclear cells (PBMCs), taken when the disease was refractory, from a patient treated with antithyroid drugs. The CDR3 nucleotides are TGTGCCAGATCCTTCTCCTACGAGCAGTACTTC. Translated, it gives CARSFSYEQYF.